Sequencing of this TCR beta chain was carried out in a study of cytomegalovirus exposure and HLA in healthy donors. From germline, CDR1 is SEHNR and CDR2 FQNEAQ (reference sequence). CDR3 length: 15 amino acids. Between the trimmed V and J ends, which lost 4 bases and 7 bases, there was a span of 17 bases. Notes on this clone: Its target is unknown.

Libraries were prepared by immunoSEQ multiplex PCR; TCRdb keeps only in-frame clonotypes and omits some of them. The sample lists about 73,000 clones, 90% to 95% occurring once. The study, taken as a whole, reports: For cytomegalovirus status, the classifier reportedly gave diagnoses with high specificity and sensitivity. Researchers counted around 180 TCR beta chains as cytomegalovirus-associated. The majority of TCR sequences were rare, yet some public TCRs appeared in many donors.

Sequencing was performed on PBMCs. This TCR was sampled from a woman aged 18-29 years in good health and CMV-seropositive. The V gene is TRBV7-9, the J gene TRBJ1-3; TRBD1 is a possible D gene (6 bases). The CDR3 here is CASSYTGLSRNTIYF. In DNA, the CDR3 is TGTGCCAGCAGCTATACAGGGTTAAGTCGGAACACCATATATTTT. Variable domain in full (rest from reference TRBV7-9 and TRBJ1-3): DTGVSQNPRHKITKRGQNVTFRCDPISEHNRLYWYRQTLGQGPEFLTYFQNEAQLEKSRLLSDRFSAERPKGSFSTLEIQRTEQGDSAMYLCASSYTGLSRNTIYFGEGSWLTVV.